This T cell receptor (beta chain) came from a study of human T cells and chemical hapten exposure. The wider study: DPC at 0.01% went onto the upper back in patch tests, read at 6 days. Overall study findings and caveats: Versus controls, expanded TCRs had significantly more large CDR3 similarity clusters.

Each CDR3 protein is one row after TCRdb ran MiXCR on the RACE reads. This table holds 190,000 or so distinct CDR3 sequences, under 30% found once. This clonotype was observed once. The antigen is undetermined. CDR3 length: 13 amino acids. CDR1 DFQATT and CDR2 SNEGSKA come from the germline V gene (reference sequence). This sample's time point: patch test 3, about 24 weeks after DPC sensitization. Described treatment: therapeutic diphenylcyclopropenone sensitization with weekly scalp DPC. Unfractionated whole blood was the source from which total RNA was extracted. The TCR sequence derives from a middle-aged woman with alopecia areata. Some clones in this sample may be carry-over from other donors' samples. This chain connects TRBV20-1 to TRBJ1-1; the D gene is possibly TRBD1 (6 bases). The sample here was whole blood, taken in connection with sensitization to the hapten diphenylcyclopropenone (DPC). CDR3 sequence: CRAIDRMNTEAFF. In DNA form, the CDR3 reads TGCAGGGCCATCGACAGGATGAACACTGAAGCTTTCTTT.